These T cell receptor beta chains were read from a single sample in a study of T cell responses to AZD1222 COVID-19 vaccine. Sequenced by immunoSEQ multiplex PCR; TCRdb stores in-frame clones only, minus some. Among around 130,000 clones, about 88% were seen once, and the ten largest hold about 9.9%. The sequenced sample was peripheral blood, obtained 28 days after the second AZD1222 dose. The receptor source for this set is an adult who received the AZD1222 COVID-19 vaccine. Both conserved end residues are part of each CDR3. Each record gives: D gene, clone size, J gene, V gene, CDR3 DNA, CDR3 protein. The D gene is left open where the match is weak. Clone sizes are given selectively: once, few, many, or a class where the clone is expanded.

- - TRBJ1-3 TRBV6-5 TGTGCCAGCAGTTACGGCGGAAGCTCTGGAAACACCATATATTTT CASSYGGSSGNTIYF
TRBD2 - TRBJ2-2 TRBV18 TGTGCCAGCTCACCTCGGGGGGGCACCGGGGAGCTGTTTTTT CASSPRGGTGELFF
- - TRBJ1-1 TRBV19 TGTGCCAGCGGGACAGAAGCTTTCTTT CASGTEAFF
- - TRBJ2-7 TRBV15 TGTGCCACCAGCTGGGACACTCTCTCCTACGAGCAGTACTTC CATSWDTLSYEQYF
TRBD1 - TRBJ1-1 TRBV2 TGTGCCAGCAGCCAGACGACAGGGGGCTACGCTGAAGCTTTCTTT CASSQTTGGYAEAFF
- - TRBJ1-5 TRBV7-9 TGTGCCAGCAGCTCCCGTAGAGATAGCAATCAGCCCCAGCATTTT CASSSRRDSNQPQHF
- - TRBJ2-3 TRBV2 TGTGCCAGCAGTTTGGACGCCCCGTGGATGGAGCAGTATTTT CASSLDAPWMEQYF
- - TRBJ2-7 TRBV7-9 TGTGCCAGCAGCTTAGCGGGGGAGGAGCAGTACTTC CASSLAGEEQYF
- - TRBJ2-4 TRBV28 TGTGCCAGCAGGGGGGAAAACATTCAGTACTTC CASRGENIQYF
TRBD1 - TRBJ1-2 TRBV10-3 TGTGCCATCAGACCGGGACAGAACTATGGCTACACCTTC CAIRPGQNYGYTF
TRBD1 - TRBJ1-5 TRBV7-2 TGTGCCAGCAGCCCGGGGACAGGTCAGCCCCAGCATTTT CASSPGTGQPQHF
- - TRBJ1-1 TRBV5-4 TGTGCCAGCAGCACGGGACCGGACACTGAAGCTTTCTTT CASSTGPDTEAFF
- - TRBJ2-3 TRBV5-1 TGCGCCAGCAGCATGGACAGCAGCACAGATACGCAGTATTTT CASSMDSSTDTQYF
- few TRBJ2-1 TRBV11-2 TGTGCCAGCAGCTTAGAATCAGGTGCTGAGCAGTTCTTC CASSLESGAEQFF
- once TRBJ1-5 TRBV6-5 TGTGCCAGCAGTTACTCGCGCGGGTATCAGCCCCAGCATTTT CASSYSRGYQPQHF
- - TRBJ1-1 TRBV5-8 TGTGCCAGCAGGGTTAACAGGGACACTGAAGCTTTCTTT CASRVNRDTEAFF
TRBD2 - TRBJ2-3 TRBV4-1 TGCGCCAGCAGCTGGACTAGCGGGGCGGGAGATACGCAGTATTTT CASSWTSGAGDTQYF
TRBD2 - TRBJ2-1 TRBV5-1 TGCGCCAGCAGCCCGACTAGCAGATATGAGCAGTTCTTC CASSPTSRYEQFF
TRBD1 - TRBJ1-3 TRBV18 TGTGCCAGCTCACCTAGGACAGGGGGCACTGGAAACACCATATATTTT CASSPRTGGTGNTIYF
- - TRBJ1-1 TRBV18 TGTGCCAGCTCACCAGCAGTGGGCACTGAAGCTTTCTTT CASSPAVGTEAFF
- - TRBJ1-5 TRBV19 TGTGCCAGTACCCCCTCACAGGTGGGGAGCAATCAGCCCCAGCATTTT CASTPSQVGSNQPQHF
- - TRBJ1-6 TRBV10-1 TGCGCCAGCAGCATGGACACGGCGCGTTCACCCCTCCACTTT CASSMDTARSPLHF
- - TRBJ2-2 TRBV9 TGTGCCAGCAGCGTAAGGGGACGGGGGCTCACCACCGGGGAGCTGTTTTTT CASSVRGRGLTTGELFF
TRBD1 - TRBJ1-1 TRBV30 TGTGCCTGGAGAGAATGGCTACAGGGGGGCAGGGTAGCTTTCTTT CAWREWLQGGRVAFF
- - TRBJ2-2 TRBV7-2 TGTGCCAGCAGCTTAGCGAGGGGAGTCCTTGCCGGGGAGCTGTTTTTT CASSLARGVLAGELFF
- - TRBJ2-7 TRBV5-1 TGCGCCAGCGGCGCAGGGAGCTCCTACGAGCAGTACTTC CASGAGSSYEQYF
- - TRBJ1-5 TRBV1 TGCACCAGCAGCCGCCTCGGGCCCCTTAATCAGCCCCAGCATTTT CTSSRLGPLNQPQHF
- - TRBJ2-4 TRBV2 TGTGCCAGCTGTGACCAGGGGCACATTCAGTACTTC CASCDQGHIQYF
- - TRBJ1-2 TRBV9 TGTGCCAGCAGCGTAGGGGGTATTAACTATGGCTACACCTTC CASSVGGINYGYTF
- - TRBJ1-1 TRBV5-1 TGCGCCAGCAGCTTATGGGGGGACGGGAGGGCAGCTTTCTTT CASSLWGDGRAAFF
TRBD1 - TRBJ2-7 TRBV5-1 TGCGCCAGCAGCCACTCGACAGGGACGAGCTCCTACGAGCAGTACTTC CASSHSTGTSSYEQYF
- once TRBJ1-5 TRBV18 TGTGCCAGCTCAACTTACGGGGGCAATCAGCCCCAGCATTTT CASSTYGGNQPQHF
- - TRBJ1-2 TRBV29-1 TGCAGCGTTGTGGATGACAGCCGACTCTATGGCTACACCTTC CSVVDDSRLYGYTF
- - TRBJ1-2 TRBV4-1 TGCGCCAGCAGCCAAAGGGGGACCGAAGCTAACTATGGCTACACCTTC CASSQRGTEANYGYTF
TRBD2 - TRBJ2-1 TRBV6-1 TGTGCCAGCAGTGAATGGGGCGGGGGCTACAATGAGCAGTTCTTC CASSEWGGGYNEQFF